This T cell receptor (beta chain) was sequenced in a study of T cell clonality in common variable immunodeficiency. This CDR3 contains 16 residues. The germline V and J ends were trimmed by 3 bases and 4 bases, with 18 bases remaining between them. Germline V gene data show CDR1 as SGHNT and CDR2 as YYREEE (reference sequence). Measured with immunoSEQ multiplex PCR; TCRdb has only the in-frame clones, and not every one. Found here are some 52,000 clones, no singletons; the ten largest cover around 3.2%. This clone was counted many times. The DNA ends 3 residues before the CDR3 does, and the rest of the CDR3 is filled in from the germline J gene.

Sequences were obtained from peripheral blood mononuclear cells. This chain joins TRBV5-4 and TRBJ2-3; the D gene is possibly TRBD2 (7 bases). This receptor was obtained from a person aged 18 to 75 in good health. The sequenced CDR3 bases are TGTGCCAGCAGCTGGGGGGGCTCCTTTGGTTCAGATACG. Translation: CASSWGGSFGSDT. The whole CDR3 reads CASSWGGSFGSDTQYF.